The rows below give T cell receptor beta chains drawn from one sample of a study of T cells after yellow fever vaccination. In TCRdb, the 5' RACE reads were re-called with MiXCR into one record per CDR3 protein. The profile shows 110,000 to 150,000 distinct CDR3 sequences, 5% to 7.5% of them singletons. Source: CD4+ T cells sorted from PBMCs, taken 10 days after the yellow fever booster vaccination. The receptors originated from a man aged 25 to 40 who received the YFV17D yellow fever vaccine. Both conserved end residues are part of each CDR3. The order of the fields is D gene, V gene, J gene, clone size, CDR3 protein, CDR3 DNA. A D gene is named only where the DNA matches it firmly. Clone size is stated in some rows and not others, as once, few, many or a class when expanded.

NA	TRBV7-9	TRBJ2-1	many	CASSPEGSGYNEQFF	TGTGCCAGCAGCCCAGAGGGGAGCGGGTACAATGAGCAGTTCTTC
NA	TRBV28	TRBJ2-1	many	CASKRSGNPSYNEQFF	TGTGCCAGCAAAAGGTCCGGGAACCCGTCCTACAATGAGCAGTTCTTC
NA	TRBV5-1	TRBJ2-5	many	CASGPTGFQETQYF	TGCGCCAGCGGTCCGACTGGTTTCCAAGAGACCCAGTACTTC
NA	TRBV5-1	TRBJ2-2	many	CASSLAGRSGSGELFF	TGCGCCAGCAGCTTGGCTGGCAGATCGGGCTCCGGGGAGCTGTTTTTT
NA	TRBV21-1	TRBJ2-2	many	CASSKWGQPAGELFF	TGTGCCAGCAGCAAGTGGGGGCAGCCTGCCGGGGAGCTGTTTTTT
TRBD2	TRBV20-1	TRBJ2-1	many	CSARNLAGVYNEQFF	TGCAGTGCTAGAAATCTAGCGGGAGTCTACAATGAGCAGTTCTTC
TRBD1	TRBV5-1	TRBJ1-3	many	CASSTGQGANGNTIYF	TGCGCCAGCAGCACCGGACAGGGGGCGAACGGAAACACCATATATTTT
NA	TRBV20-1	TRBJ2-7	many	CSASESGGTYEQYF	TGCAGTGCTTCGGAGTCCGGCGGGACCTACGAGCAGTACTTC
NA	TRBV6-5	TRBJ2-7	many	CASSPAADPPSYEQYF	TGTGCCAGCAGTCCAGCAGCGGACCCTCCCTCCTACGAGCAGTACTTC
TRBD2	TRBV4-3	TRBJ2-7	NA	CASSQDWGLAGNEQYF	TGCGCCAGCAGCCAAGATTGGGGGCTAGCGGGGAACGAGCAGTACTTC
NA	TRBV7-2	TRBJ2-7	many	CASSLKGTNVEQYF	TGTGCCAGCAGCCTAAAGGGGACGAATGTCGAGCAGTACTTC
TRBD1	TRBV7-9	TRBJ2-7	many	CASSLGTAGDEQYF	TGTGCCAGCAGCTTGGGGACAGCTGGCGACGAGCAGTACTTC
TRBD1	TRBV4-3	TRBJ2-5	few	CASSQIRGPETQYF	TGCGCCAGCAGCCAAATAAGGGGGCCGGAGACCCAGTACTTC
NA	TRBV12-3/TRBV12-4	TRBJ1-1	many	CASSPSRRTSEAFF	TGTGCCAGCAGCCCCAGTCGCAGGACGTCTGAAGCTTTCTTT
TRBD2	TRBV7-9	TRBJ2-1	many	CASSFTGTSEQGEQFF	TGTGCCAGCAGCTTCACCGGGACTAGCGAGCAGGGGGAGCAGTTCTTC
NA	TRBV11-2	TRBJ2-5	few	CASSLVAGRRFQETQYF	TGTGCCAGCAGCTTAGTCGCAGGGCGGCGCTTCCAAGAGACCCAGTACTTC
NA	TRBV7-9	TRBJ2-1	many	CASSLSGKQFF	TGTGCCAGCAGCTTAAGCGGCAAGCAGTTCTTC
NA	TRBV5-1	TRBJ2-2	many	CASSLLPGAGELFF	TGCGCCAGCAGCTTGTTGCCGGGGGCCGGGGAGCTGTTTTTT
NA	TRBV7-2	TRBJ1-4	many	CASSPRHGNEKLFF	TGTGCCAGCAGCCCTAGACATGGTAATGAAAAACTGTTTTTT
TRBD2	TRBV20-1	TRBJ2-7	many	CSARDRSSGTSLGEQYF	TGCAGTGCTAGAGATCGAAGCAGTGGGACTAGCTTGGGGGAGCAGTACTTC
TRBD2	TRBV5-4	TRBJ2-1	many	CASSSGGSNLYNEQFF	TGTGCCAGCAGCTCCGGGGGGTCTAACCTCTACAATGAGCAGTTCTTC
NA	TRBV7-9	TRBJ2-5	many	CASRRGSVEETQYF	TGTGCCAGCAGAAGAGGGTCCGTGGAGGAGACCCAGTACTTC
NA	TRBV12-3/TRBV12-4	TRBJ2-5	many	CASSLPPETQYF	TGTGCCAGCAGTTTACCGCCGGAGACCCAGTACTTC
NA	TRBV12-3/TRBV12-4	TRBJ2-2	many	CASSPLNGGELFF	TGTGCCAGCAGCCCGCTTAACGGGGGGGAGCTGTTTTTT
NA	TRBV12-3/TRBV12-4	TRBJ2-3	many	CASSSRAIRTYTQYF	TGTGCCAGCAGCAGCCGGGCCATTCGCACTTATACGCAGTATTTT
TRBD1	TRBV10-3	TRBJ1-1	many	CAIRPDGQGGTEAFF	TGTGCCATCAGACCTGACGGACAGGGAGGCACTGAAGCTTTCTTT
NA	TRBV18	TRBJ2-6	few	CASGQFSGANVLTF	TGTGCCAGCGGACAGTTCTCTGGGGCCAACGTCCTGACTTTC
TRBD2	TRBV12-3/TRBV12-4	TRBJ2-2	many	CASSPQVGAGVRNGELFF	TGTGCCAGCAGTCCCCAAGTCGGAGCGGGAGTGAGGAACGGGGAGCTGTTTTTT
NA	TRBV4-1	TRBJ2-7	NA	CASSQVQADLGYEQYF	TGCGCCAGCAGCCAAGTCCAAGCGGACCTGGGCTACGAGCAGTACTTC
NA	TRBV4-3	TRBJ2-3	many	CASSQDSRGGPDTQYF	TGCGCCAGCAGCCAAGATTCAAGGGGGGGCCCAGATACGCAGTATTTT
TRBD1	TRBV7-2	TRBJ2-7	NA	CASSFTGQGAGRYSYEQYF	TGTGCCAGCAGCTTTACGGGACAGGGGGCGGGACGGTATTCCTACGAGCAGTACTTC
NA	TRBV19	TRBJ2-2	many	CASSLMHDTGELFF	TGTGCCAGTAGTCTGATGCACGACACCGGGGAGCTGTTTTTT
NA	TRBV20-1	TRBJ1-4	NA	CSAPSAQSYNEKLFF	TGCAGTGCTCCATCGGCGCAGAGTTACAATGAAAAACTGTTTTTT
NA	TRBV19	TRBJ2-5	many	CASSISREETQYF	TGTGCCAGTAGTATTTCCAGGGAAGAGACCCAGTACTTC
NA	TRBV5-1	TRBJ1-2	many	CASSPSDGYTF	TGCGCCAGCAGCCCCTCTGATGGCTACACCTTC
NA	TRBV10-3	TRBJ1-1	NA	CAILEGRNTEAFF	TGTGCCATATTGGAGGGACGGAACACTGAAGCTTTCTTT
NA	TRBV14	TRBJ2-3	many	CASSSGTRTDTQYF	TGTGCCAGCAGTTCCGGGACACGCACAGATACGCAGTATTTT
NA	TRBV6-5	TRBJ2-1	many	CASNPGPSYNEQFF	TGTGCCAGCAACCCGGGACCCTCTTACAATGAGCAGTTCTTC
TRBD1	TRBV12-3/TRBV12-4	TRBJ2-5	few	CASSTPRDRGRWGTQYF	TGTGCCAGCAGTACCCCCCGGGACAGGGGGCGGTGGGGGACCCAGTACTTC
TRBD2	TRBV5-1	TRBJ2-3	many	CASRSTSGGSTDTQYF	TGCGCCAGCCGCTCGACTAGCGGGGGGAGCACAGATACGCAGTATTTT
TRBD1	TRBV29-1	TRBJ2-7	many	CSVRNRGHAYEQYF	TGCAGCGTACGGAACAGGGGGCATGCCTACGAGCAGTACTTC
TRBD2	TRBV10-3	TRBJ2-1	many	CAISGGLAGGHRSYNEQFF	TGTGCCATCAGTGGGGGACTAGCGGGAGGGCATAGGTCCTACAATGAGCAGTTCTTC
NA	TRBV7-2	TRBJ2-2	NA	CASSQSAVNTGELFF	TGTGCCAGCAGCCAGTCGGCTGTGAACACCGGGGAGCTGTTTTTT
NA	TRBV18	TRBJ2-7	many	CASSPGIGEQYF	TGTGCCAGCTCCCCAGGGATCGGCGAGCAGTACTTC
NA	TRBV11-2	TRBJ1-4	NA	CASSLLGIPAEKLFF	TGTGCCAGCAGCTTATTAGGCATTCCGGCTGAAAAACTGTTTTTT
NA	TRBV4-3	TRBJ2-7	many	CASSQGGGGGEQYF	TGCGCCAGCAGCCAAGGAGGTGGTGGGGGCGAGCAGTACTTC
TRBD1	TRBV20-1	TRBJ2-1	many	CSAGTGFEQFF	TGCAGTGCCGGGACAGGGTTTGAGCAGTTCTTC
TRBD2	TRBV15	TRBJ2-7	many	CATSRDIRMAGGAEQYF	TGTGCCACCAGCAGAGATATCAGAATGGCGGGAGGCGCCGAGCAGTACTTC
TRBD2	TRBV5-4	TRBJ2-1	few	CASSRSGTSGNEQFF	TGTGCCAGCAGCCGCAGCGGGACTAGCGGGAATGAGCAGTTCTTC
TRBD1	TRBV20-1	TRBJ2-3	NA	CSVWTGGRLADTQYF	TGCAGTGTCTGGACAGGGGGCAGACTAGCTGATACGCAGTATTTT
NA	TRBV6-2/TRBV6-3	TRBJ1-1	NA	CASRSGTYTEVTEAFF	TGTGCCAGCAGATCCGGGACCTACACGGAGGTCACTGAAGCTTTCTTT
NA	TRBV4-1	TRBJ2-1	NA	CASSQDMVTYNEQFF	TGCGCCAGCAGCCAAGATATGGTGACCTACAATGAGCAGTTCTTC
NA	TRBV20-1	TRBJ2-7	many	CSAHEKKSRQYF	TGCAGTGCTCACGAAAAGAAGAGTCGGCAGTACTTC
NA	TRBV19	TRBJ1-3	many	CASSSQGAGNTIYF	TGTGCCAGTAGTTCCCAAGGAGCTGGAAACACCATATATTTT
TRBD2	TRBV28	TRBJ2-3	many	CASSQLAGIDTQYF	TGTGCCAGCAGTCAACTAGCGGGGATAGATACGCAGTATTTT
NA	TRBV10-2	TRBJ2-7	few	CASSELCQSLDF	TGCGCCAGCAGTGAGTTATGTCAGAGCTTGGACTTC
TRBD1	TRBV11-1	TRBJ2-1	many	CASSLAMGQGQFF	TGTGCCAGCAGCTTAGCGATGGGACAGGGTCAGTTCTTC
TRBD2	TRBV5-5	TRBJ2-3	many	CASRSPGGRDTQYF	TGTGCCAGCAGATCTCCCGGCGGGAGAGATACGCAGTATTTT
TRBD2	TRBV20-1	TRBJ2-4	many	CSATRLAGGLAKNIQYF	TGCAGTGCTACCAGACTAGCGGGAGGGCTAGCCAAAAACATTCAGTACTTC
NA	TRBV5-1	TRBJ2-1	many	CASSLDGDRSYNEQFF	TGCGCCAGCAGCTTGGATGGAGACCGCTCCTACAATGAGCAGTTCTTC